This T cell receptor beta chain was sequenced for a study of blood T cell repertoires in COVID-19. Across the study: There were acute and convalescent COVID-19 samples, and they came from the United States, Italy and Spain. From T cells, B-cell-depleted T cells, or PBMCs came the material, which was cDNA or gDNA.

The length of the CDR3 is 14 residues. V lost 5 bases to trimming and J lost 8 bases; unmatched junction nucleotides: 7. Germline loops: CDR1 SEHNR, CDR2 FQNEAQ (reference sequence). Libraries were prepared by immunoSEQ multiplex PCR; TCRdb keeps only in-frame clonotypes and omits some of them. The profile shows 100,000 to 150,000 clones, around three quarters of them singletons. The sample consisted of peripheral blood. V gene TRBV7-9 combines with J gene TRBJ1-4; 8 bases match TRBD1. The sequence derives from a woman in her sixties or seventies with acute or convalescent COVID-19. The CDR3 loop reads CASSLQGAREKLFF. CDR3 in DNA: TGTGCCAGCAGCCTGCAGGGGGCACGGGAAAAACTGTTTTTT.